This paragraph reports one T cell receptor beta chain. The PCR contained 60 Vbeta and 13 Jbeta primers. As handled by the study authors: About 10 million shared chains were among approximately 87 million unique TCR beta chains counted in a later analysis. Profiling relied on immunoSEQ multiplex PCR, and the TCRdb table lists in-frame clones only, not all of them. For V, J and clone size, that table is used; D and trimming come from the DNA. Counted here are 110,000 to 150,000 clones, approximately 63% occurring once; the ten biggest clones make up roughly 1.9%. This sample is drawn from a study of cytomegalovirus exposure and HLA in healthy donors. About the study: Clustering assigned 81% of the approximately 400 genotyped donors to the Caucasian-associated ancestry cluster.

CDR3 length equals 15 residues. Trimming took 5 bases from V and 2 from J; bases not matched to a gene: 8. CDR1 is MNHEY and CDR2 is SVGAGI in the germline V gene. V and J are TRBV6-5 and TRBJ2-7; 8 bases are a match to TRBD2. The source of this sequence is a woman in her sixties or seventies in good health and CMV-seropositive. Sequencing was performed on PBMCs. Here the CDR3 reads CASSRTSGGAYEQYF. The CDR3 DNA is TGTGCCAGCAGTCGTACTAGCGGAGGGGCCTACGAGCAGTACTTC.